This T cell receptor (beta chain) emerged from a study of T cell changes during pregnancy in multiple sclerosis. This clone was seen just once. Germline V gene sequence: CDR1 SNHLY, CDR2 FYNNEI. V dropped 10 bases and J dropped 1; count of bases not matched to a gene: 5. CDR3 length: 14 residues. Clones were sequenced by immunoSEQ multiplex PCR, and TCRdb holds only the in-frame ones, with some missing. The sample consists of about 52,000 clones, 85% to 95% of them appearing once. The clonotype comes from a female donor with multiple sclerosis, enrolled in a pregnancy study. This material consisted of CD4+ T cells from peripheral blood mononuclear cells, taken in the third trimester of pregnancy. The chain employs TRBV2 and TRBJ2-1; the match to TRBD1 covers 9 bases. In nucleotides, the CDR3 is TGTGCCATAATACAGGGGGCATCCTACAATGAGCAGTTCTTC. Translated: CAIIQGASYNEQFF. The full variable domain, in which reference TRBV2 and TRBJ2-1 provide the parts outside the CDR3, is EPEVTQTPSHQVTQMGQEVILRCVPISNHLYFYWYRQILGQKVEFLVSFYNNEISEKSEIFDDQFSVERPDGSNFTLKIRSTKLEDSAMYFCAIIQGASYNEQFFGPGTRLTVL.